Listed below are T cell receptor beta chains from one sample, sequenced in a study of blood T cell repertoires in COVID-19. Sequencing used immunoSEQ multiplex PCR; TCRdb keeps in-frame clones, though not all of them. Counted here are under 130,000 clones, around 86% occurring once; the ten biggest clones make up 30% to 45%. Sequencing used peripheral blood. All receptors derive from a man older than 75 with acute or convalescent COVID-19. CDR3s include the opening cysteine and the closing phenylalanine or tryptophan. Clone size is not always given. Where it is, it says once, few, many or a class for expanded clones.

TRBJ2-1 - TRBV19 CASSRGVNSYNEQFF
TRBJ2-7 - TRBV5-1 CASSLGAGGKGYEQYF
TRBJ2-2 - TRBV28 CASSFNWGANTGELFF
TRBJ2-5 - TRBV18 CASSPQEAGETQYF
TRBJ2-1 - TRBV5-6 CATNTGGWSYNEQFF
TRBJ2-7 once TRBV19 CASSINAGGSYEQYF
TRBJ1-5 - TRBV12-5 CASGPPTGSAFNQPQHF
TRBJ1-1 - TRBV11-2 CASSLARGTEAFF
TRBJ2-3 - TRBV6-4 CASSTAGGSPDTQYF
TRBJ2-2 - TRBV7-7 CASSLDAREGPFSGELFF
TRBJ1-2 - TRBV12-3/TRBV12-4 CASTDDRRHTF
TRBJ1-2 once TRBV24-1 CAPGREKGRYGYTF
TRBJ1-2 - TRBV2 CASSEDFNYGYTF
TRBJ2-2 - TRBV15 CATSRSTGELFF
TRBJ1-5 once TRBV6-5 CASGRHQPQHF
TRBJ1-6 - TRBV18 CASSQTGADDLPLHF
TRBJ1-1 - TRBV18 CASSPLDRLNTEAFF
TRBJ2-7 - TRBV30 CAWTGDTYEQYF
TRBJ1-4 - TRBV18 CASSPRGSNEKLFF
TRBJ1-1 - TRBV27 CASSLRTEGTEAFF
TRBJ1-1 once TRBV7-2 CASSLVAYTEAFF
TRBJ2-5 - TRBV28 CASSLTGGLKTQYF
TRBJ2-2 - TRBV5-1 CASSLGTRPTGELFF
TRBJ2-7 - TRBV5-5 CASSLGPGAYEQYF
TRBJ1-1 - TRBV19 CASNDFTEAFF
TRBJ2-7 - TRBV18 CASSPGTSGLEQYF
TRBJ2-3 - TRBV5-1 CASSLAPSGSDTQYF
TRBJ2-4 few TRBV15 CATSRVTGKNIQYF
TRBJ1-2 - TRBV30 CAWSAMRGRGTLNYGYTF
TRBJ1-2 - TRBV5-1 CASSLGQGGYGYTF
TRBJ2-7 - TRBV5-6 CANSLLAGLFYEQYF
TRBJ2-3 once TRBV7-9 CASSLGGARTDTQYF
TRBJ1-5 - TRBV27 CASSFLRGGQPQHF
TRBJ1-5 - TRBV2 CATSTDLDQPQHF
TRBJ1-4 few TRBV5-4 CASSLSQGHEKLFF
TRBJ2-7 - TRBV5-6 CASSLEQSYEQYF
TRBJ2-7 - TRBV6-2/TRBV6-3 CASSYSQGATYEQYF
TRBJ2-1 - TRBV30 CAWNDRKNEQFF
TRBJ1-5 - TRBV27 CASSLRPMGPGNQPQHF
TRBJ1-2 - TRBV7-2 CASSLGGSGGYTF
TRBJ1-5 once TRBV7-9 CASSFIVGSQHF
TRBJ1-4 - TRBV9 CASSVGDRTTNEKLFF
TRBJ1-1 few TRBV7-2 CASSLAGDTEAFF
TRBJ2-2 - TRBV9 CASSSQVGFANTGELFF
TRBJ2-2 - TRBV5-1 CASSSPGHSNTGELFF
TRBJ1-2 once TRBV6-6 CASSYLRDRDPFGYTF
TRBJ1-4 few TRBV7-9 CASSFQGATNEKLFF
TRBJ2-7 - TRBV7-8 CASSPRANSYEQYF
TRBJ1-6 few TRBV30 CAWSPGTGGSPLHF
TRBJ1-1 - TRBV2 CASSDEQGGSAFF
TRBJ1-5 - TRBV6-2/TRBV6-3 CASSPSGGGQPQHF
TRBJ2-7 once TRBV5-1 CASSLGAGFSSYEQYF
TRBJ2-7 - TRBV7-2 CASSVAGGRYEQYF
TRBJ2-7 - TRBV10-3 CAISEREEYEQYF